Listed here are 32 T cell receptor beta chains from one sample, sequenced in a study of Tregs in tolerant kidney transplant recipients. Clones were read by immunoSEQ multiplex PCR, and TCRdb kept only the in-frame ones, dropping some. This sample yields 200,000 to 300,000 clones, of which roughly four fifths are seen a single time; less than 0.75% belongs to the top ten. The sequenced sample was CD4+ T cells from blood. These receptors all come from a human donor in good health.

This clone was picked up one time. Other nucleotide sequences in the sample specify the same CDR3. The gene calls are TRBV18 and TRBJ2-1; 11 bases align to TRBD2. The CDR3 sequence is 16 residues long. J lost 1 base, V lost 3 bases, and 2 bases had no gene match. Germline V CDR1 and CDR2: KGHSH, LQKENI. CDR3 nucleotides: TGTGCCAGCTCACCCCTAGCGGGAGGATCCTACAATGAGCAGTTCTTC. It codes for CASSPLAGGSYNEQFF.

The chain has TRBV5-1 and TRBJ2-7, with D uncertain. CDR1 SGHRS and CDR2 YFSETQ come from the germline V gene. The CDR3 consists of 15 residues. The ends were cut back, 0 bases at V and 1 base at J, with 11 bases in the middle. The CDR3 DNA follows: TGCGCCAGCAGCTTGGGGGCAGGCGGTTCCTACGAGCAGTACTTC. The encoded protein is CASSLGAGGSYEQYF.

The J gene is TRBJ1-2, the V gene TRBV9; a possible D gene is TRBD1 (5 bases). The CDR3 covers 16 residues. With 1 base removed from V and 1 base from J, the gap between germline ends came to 14 bases. The V gene's germline CDR1 is SGDLS and CDR2 YYNGEE. The CDR3 nucleotides read TGTGCCAGCAGCGTAACTCAGGGAGATTTTAACTATGGCTACACCTTC. Encoded protein: CASSVTQGDFNYGYTF.

This rearrangement joins TRBV27 to TRBJ2-7; D might be TRBD2 (6 bases). V was pared by 6 bases and J by 6 bases, with 15 bases between. The length of the CDR3 is 13 residues. CDR1 and CDR2 from the germline V gene are MNHEY and SMNVEV (reference sequence). In nucleotides, the CDR3 is TGTGCCAGCAGGTCCTCGGGGGTAGGCGAGCAGTACTTC. It translates to CASRSSGVGEQYF.

In its sample, this clone was seen once. The CDR3, as DNA: TGTGCCAGCAGCGGGTCGACAGGGAGGTCCTACAATGAGCAGTTCTTC. Its protein product is CASSGSTGRSYNEQFF. J is TRBJ2-1 and V is TRBV5-4; perhaps TRBD1 as D (7 bases). Germline CDR1 SGHNT, CDR2 YYREEE (reference sequence). V lost 4 bases and J 1 base, leaving 15 bases between the germline ends. This CDR3 contains 16 residues.

This clone was detected only once. This chain links TRBV5-1 with TRBJ2-1; D remains ambiguous. Germline V lookup: CDR1 SGHRS, CDR2 YFSETQ. This CDR3 spans 13 amino acids. V lost 2 bases and J 5 bases, leaving 8 bases between the germline ends. CDR3 coding DNA: TGCGCCAGCAGCTTCGAGACGGACAATGAGCAGTTCTTC. Protein product: CASSFETDNEQFF.

This clone occurred once. V usage is TRBV5-1 and J usage is TRBJ1-1, with D unclear. The V end lost 2 bases, the J end lost 1 base, and 9 bases lay between the germline ends. The CDR3 is 14 residues long. The germline CDR1 and CDR2 sequences are SGHRS and YFSETQ. CDR3 in amino acids: CASSLNGPNTEAFF. CDR3 sequence (DNA): TGCGCCAGCAGCTTAAATGGACCGAACACTGAAGCTTTCTTT.

The chain has TRBV9 and TRBJ1-1; D call uncertain. The CDR3 is 13 residues long. Trimming took 4 bases from V and 1 from J, leaving 8 bases between them. CDR1 SGDLS and CDR2 YYNGEE come from the germline V gene. CDR3: CASSPRWNTEAFF. The CDR3 DNA follows: TGTGCCAGCAGCCCCCGGTGGAACACTGAAGCTTTCTTT.

This clone was counted a few times. The chain carries TRBV19 and TRBJ2-7; D is perhaps TRBD2 (5 bases). The CDR3 totals 14 residues. V lost 5 bases and J 0 bases, leaving 11 bases between the germline ends. CDR1 is LNHDA and CDR2 is SQIVND in the germline V gene (reference sequence). The CDR3 DNA follows: TGTGCCAGTAGTGTGGCTAGCTACTCCTACGAGCAGTACTTC. Encoded protein: CASSVASYSYEQYF.

This clone was observed once. The DNA for the CDR3 is TGTGCTAGTGGTCCCGCTGGGGGGACAGGGTTATACTATGGCTACACCTTC. Translating gives CASGPAGGTGLYYGYTF. The genes are TRBV12-5 and TRBJ1-2; 9 bases line up with TRBD1. CDR3 size: 17 residues. CDR1 is LGHNT and CDR2 is FRNRAP in the germline V gene. The V and J ends lost 5 bases and 3 bases, in that order; junction bases with no gene match: 13.

The V call is TRBV7-9, the J call TRBJ2-1; tentatively, D is TRBD2 (5 bases). The germline V gene encodes CDR1 SEHNR and CDR2 FQNEAQ (reference sequence). The CDR3 totals 13 residues. V lost 5 bases and J lost 6, with 11 bases in between. The CDR3 DNA reads as TGTGCCAGCAGCCCCCCCAGCGGCAATGAGCAGTTCTTC. Amino acids: CASSPPSGNEQFF.

The chain recombines TRBV19 with TRBJ2-1, with 10 bases fitting TRBD2. Germline V lookup: CDR1 LNHDA, CDR2 SQIVND (reference sequence). Trimming at V came to 3 bases and at J to 4 bases, leaving 3 bases not matched to a gene. There are 15 residues in the CDR3. The CDR3 here is CASSMYSGGYNEQFF. In DNA, the CDR3 is TGTGCCAGTAGTATGTATAGCGGGGGGTACAATGAGCAGTTCTTC.

This clone came up a few times. This sequence joins TRBV11-2 and TRBJ1-4; 8 nucleotides agree with TRBD1. J was trimmed by 7 bases and V by 4 bases; bases with no gene match: 11. Germline V gene data show CDR1 as SGHAT and CDR2 as FQNNGV. The CDR3 runs 16 residues. In nucleotides, the CDR3 is TGTGCCAGCAGCTCCTCCCCCACAGGGGGGATTGAAAAACTGTTTTTT. Amino acids: CASSSSPTGGIEKLFF.

V and J are TRBV19 and TRBJ2-4, with 7 bases matching TRBD2. Germline V gives CDR1 LNHDA, CDR2 SQIVND (reference sequence). The CDR3 contains 12 residues. Trimming at V came to 1 base and at J to 12 bases, leaving 3 bases not matched to a gene. CDR3 loop: CASSIVGGNQYF. DNA of the CDR3: TGTGCCAGTAGTATAGTCGGGGGGAATCAGTACTTC.

A few counts support this clone. V is TRBV4-1 and J is TRBJ2-7, with D unclear. Germline CDR1 MGHRA, CDR2 YSYEKL. This CDR3 is 13 amino acids long. V lost 0 bases, J lost 2 bases, and 5 bases lay in between. Written as DNA, the CDR3 is TGCGCCAGCAGCCAAGATTGGGCCTACGAGCAGTACTTC. Residues: CASSQDWAYEQYF.

The chain links TRBV18 to TRBJ2-1, with D hard to call. This CDR3 has 13 residues. Germline CDR1 is KGHSH and CDR2 is LQKENI. Trimming took off 2 bases at V and 5 bases at J, with 7 bases between the two ends. The CDR3 bases are TGTGCCAGCTCACCAGGCCAGCACAATGAGCAGTTCTTC. It specifies CASSPGQHNEQFF. Based on the CDR3 plus reference TRBV18 and TRBJ2-1, the full variable domain is NAGVMQNPRHLVRRRGQEARLRCSPMKGHSHVYWYRQLPEEGLKFMVYLQKENIIDESGMPKERFSAEFPKEGPSILRIQQVVRGDSAAYFCASSPGQHNEQFFGPGTRLTVL.

The rearrangement uses TRBV11-2 and TRBJ2-5; D is perhaps TRBD2 (6 bases). CDR1 and CDR2 (germline): SGHAT, FQNNGV. V dropped 5 bases and J dropped 5 bases, with 12 bases sitting between them. This CDR3 is built from 13 residues. CDR3 sequence reads: CASSRDRGETQYF. The CDR3 DNA reads TGTGCCAGCAGCAGAGACCGGGGGGAGACCCAGTACTTC. The whole variable domain, filled in from reference TRBV11-2 and TRBJ2-5, reads EAGVAQSPRYKIIEKRQSVAFWCNPISGHATLYWYQQILGQGPKLLIQFQNNGVVDDSQLPKDRFSAERLKGVDSTLKIQPAKLEDSAVYLCASSRDRGETQYFGPGTRLLVL.

The chain is built from TRBV21-1 and TRBJ2-7; TRBD2, as called in the table, went unchecked against the DNA. TRBV21-1 is shown as a pseudogene. This CDR3 is 12 amino acids long. In DNA form, the CDR3 reads TGTGCCAGCAGCATACGACTGCCTCGGCAGTACTTC. It is translated as CASSIRLPRQYF.

This sequence joins TRBV6-5 and TRBJ2-5, with D tentatively TRBD2 (6 bases). The better agreement between TRBJ2-7 and the DNA end casts doubt on the J call. In germline, CDR1 is MNHEY, CDR2 SVGAGI. This CDR3 has 14 residues. The CDR3 loop is CASSRTGVSYEQYF. DNA of the CDR3: TGTGCCAGCAGTCGAACGGGAGTGTCCTACGAGCAGTACTTC.

The rearrangement joins TRBV10-3 to TRBJ1-5, with TRBD1 as a possible D gene (6 bases). CDR1 and CDR2 from the germline V gene are ENHRY and SYGVKD. The CDR3 runs to 15 residues. V was clipped by 2 bases and J by 4 bases, with 12 bases between them. The CDR3 sequence: CAISETGRDNQPQHF. DNA for the CDR3: TGTGCCATCAGTGAGACAGGGAGGGATAATCAGCCCCAGCATTTT.

The rearrangement joins TRBV18 to TRBJ1-2, with TRBD1 as a possible D gene (5 bases). This CDR3 has 15 amino acids. Germline V gene lookup returns CDR1 KGHSH and CDR2 LQKENI. With 1 base removed from V and 4 bases from J, the gap between germline ends came to 13 bases. The CDR3 bases are TGTGCCAGCTCACCACGCGGCAGGGAGGGCTATGGCTACACCTTC. As protein: CASSPRGREGYGYTF. Together with reference TRBV18 and TRBJ1-2, the CDR3 gives the full variable domain: NAGVMQNPRHLVRRRGQEARLRCSPMKGHSHVYWYRQLPEEGLKFMVYLQKENIIDESGMPKERFSAEFPKEGPSILRIQQVVRGDSAAYFCASSPRGREGYGYTFGSGTRLTVV.

CDR3 bases: TGCGCCAGCAGCCAATCACCTTTCACAGATACGCAGTATTTT. Translation gives CASSQSPFTDTQYF. The chain employs TRBV4-1 and TRBJ2-3; unclear D gene. Trimming removed 2 bases at V and 2 bases at J, with 8 bases between. The CDR3 has 14 amino acids. Germline CDR1 is MGHRA and CDR2 is YSYEKL.

V usage is TRBV7-9 and J usage is TRBJ2-3, with TRBD2 matching over 11 bases. V trimming: 4 bases; J trimming: 2 bases; junction bases outside the gene matches: 5. Germline loops: CDR1 SEHNR, CDR2 FQNEAQ (reference sequence). This CDR3 has 16 amino acids. The CDR3 is CASSSPSGGITDTQYF. The DNA for the CDR3 is TGTGCCAGCAGCTCACCTAGCGGGGGGATCACAGATACGCAGTATTTT. Full variable domain (rest looked up from reference TRBV7-9 and TRBJ2-3): DTGVSQNPRHKITKRGQNVTFRCDPISEHNRLYWYRQTLGQGPEFLTYFQNEAQLEKSRLLSDRFSAERPKGSFSTLEIQRTEQGDSAMYLCASSSPSGGITDTQYFGPGTRLTVL.

The chain has TRBV7-9 and TRBJ1-2; D gene uncertain. Trimming pared 2 bases from V and 6 bases from J, leaving 10 bases between. The CDR3 is made up of 13 amino acids. Germline CDR1 and CDR2: SEHNR and FQNEAQ (reference sequence). The CDR3 region has the DNA TGTGCCAGCAGCTTAACCAGGAGTAATGGCTACACCTTC. Translating gives CASSLTRSNGYTF. Complete variable domain (other parts from reference TRBV7-9 and TRBJ1-2): DTGVSQNPRHKITKRGQNVTFRCDPISEHNRLYWYRQTLGQGPEFLTYFQNEAQLEKSRLLSDRFSAERPKGSFSTLEIQRTEQGDSAMYLCASSLTRSNGYTFGSGTRLTVV.

V and J are TRBV11-2 and TRBJ2-5; D is possibly TRBD1 or TRBD2 (5 bases each). Germline CDR1 and CDR2: SGHAT and FQNNGV. CDR3 length equals 14 residues. V was shortened by 5 bases and J by 4 bases, with 14 bases between the two germline ends. CDR3 loop: CASSNPMRGETQYF. For the CDR3, the DNA is TGTGCCAGCAGCAACCCTATGAGGGGAGAGACCCAGTACTTC. The variable domain in full, completed from reference TRBV11-2 and TRBJ2-5, reads EAGVAQSPRYKIIEKRQSVAFWCNPISGHATLYWYQQILGQGPKLLIQFQNNGVVDDSQLPKDRFSAERLKGVDSTLKIQPAKLEDSAVYLCASSNPMRGETQYFGPGTRLLVL.

J is TRBJ1-1 and V is TRBV4-1; D gene ambiguous. Looked up from germline, CDR1 is MGHRA and CDR2 is YSYEKL. V was cut by 0 bases and J by 1 base, with 6 bases left in between. The CDR3 runs to 14 residues. CDR3 coding DNA: TGCGCCAGCAGCCAAGATCGAGCGAACACTGAAGCTTTCTTT. Protein product: CASSQDRANTEAFF.

The genes are TRBV2 and TRBJ2-5; 8 bases are a match to TRBD1. The junction had 2 bases not matched to a gene; V was cut back by 5 bases and J by 3 bases. The CDR3 totals 13 residues. The germline V gene has CDR1 SNHLY and CDR2 FYNNEI. Here the CDR3 DNA reads TGTGCCAGCAGTATGACAGGGGAAGAGACCCAGTACTTC. It is translated as CASSMTGEETQYF.

The V call is TRBV6-1, the J call TRBJ1-5; tentatively, D is TRBD1 (6 bases). V lost 5 bases, J lost 12 bases, and 17 bases lay in between. The CDR3 runs 13 residues. Germline CDR1 reads MNHNS; CDR2 reads SASEGT. The CDR3 sequence is CASSRNEGEIQHF. CDR3 bases: TGTGCCAGCAGTCGTAATGAGGGGGAGATCCAGCATTTT.

This clone was seen only a few times. Distinct nucleotide sequences in the sample also encode this CDR3. J is TRBJ1-1 and V is TRBV9, with D maybe TRBD1 (5 bases). With 0 bases removed from V and 1 base from J, the gap between germline ends came to 7 bases. The germline CDR1 and CDR2 sequences are SGDLS and YYNGEE. The CDR3 length is 14 residues. The CDR3: CASSVGGQNTEAFF. In DNA, the CDR3 is TGTGCCAGCAGCGTAGGAGGACAGAACACTGAAGCTTTCTTT.

The chain joins TRBV5-1 to TRBJ2-7; D unresolved. Looked up from germline, CDR1 is SGHRS and CDR2 is YFSETQ. The CDR3 contains 14 residues. Trimming left V 1 base short and J 6 bases short, with 14 bases between. CDR3 in amino acids: CASSLWSSEFEQYF. CDR3 DNA: TGCGCCAGCAGCTTGTGGTCCTCAGAATTCGAGCAGTACTTC. Combining the CDR3 with reference TRBV5-1 and TRBJ2-7 gives the whole variable domain KAGVTQTPRYLIKTRGQQVTLSCSPISGHRSVSWYQQTPGQGLQFLFEYFSETQRNKGNFPGRFSGRQFSNSRSEMNVSTLELGDSALYLCASSLWSSEFEQYFGPGTRLTVT.

V usage is TRBV11-3 and J usage is TRBJ2-6; 12 nucleotides line up with TRBD2. There are 19 residues in the CDR3. V was pared by 5 bases and J by 0 bases, with 8 bases of the junction left unmatched. CDR1 is SGHNT, CDR2 YENEEA, per germline. CDR3 protein: CASSPRTSGTPSGANVLTF. The CDR3 DNA reads as TGTGCCAGCAGCCCCCGGACTAGCGGGACACCCTCTGGGGCCAACGTCCTGACTTTC.

The gene calls are TRBV5-1 and TRBJ2-5, with 8 bases lining up with TRBD1. The J call may be incorrect, as the DNA end agrees better with TRBJ2-7. The germline V gene encodes CDR1 SGHRS and CDR2 YFSETQ. This CDR3 is built from 15 residues. The CDR3 DNA is TGCGCCAGCAGCTTGGCGACAGGGGTCACCTACGAGCAGTACTTC. Its translation: CASSLATGVTYEQYF.